This TCR beta chain came from a study of T cell responses to AZD1222 COVID-19 vaccine. Study findings and constraints: Donor demographics were predominantly white British with a female majority; clonal diversity may be underestimated. Two AZD1222 doses significantly raised spike-specific TCR breadth and depth over controls.

Libraries were prepared by immunoSEQ multiplex PCR; TCRdb keeps only in-frame clonotypes and omits some of them. The sample lists about 130,000 clones; approximately 85% were seen once. The germline V gene has CDR1 MNHEY and CDR2 SVGAGI. The CDR3 runs to 15 residues. V was shortened by 5 bases and J by 4 bases, with 15 bases between the two germline ends. Notes on this clone: The antigen remains unidentified.

The sequence was obtained from an adult who received the AZD1222 COVID-19 vaccine. The chain recombines TRBV6-5 with TRBJ1-5; D gene unclear. Sequencing used peripheral blood, obtained 28 days after the second AZD1222 dose. The CDR3 DNA sequence: TGTGCCAGCAGTCCCGGGAGTGGTCTAAATCAGCCCCAGCATTTT. Amino acid sequence: CASSPGSGLNQPQHF.